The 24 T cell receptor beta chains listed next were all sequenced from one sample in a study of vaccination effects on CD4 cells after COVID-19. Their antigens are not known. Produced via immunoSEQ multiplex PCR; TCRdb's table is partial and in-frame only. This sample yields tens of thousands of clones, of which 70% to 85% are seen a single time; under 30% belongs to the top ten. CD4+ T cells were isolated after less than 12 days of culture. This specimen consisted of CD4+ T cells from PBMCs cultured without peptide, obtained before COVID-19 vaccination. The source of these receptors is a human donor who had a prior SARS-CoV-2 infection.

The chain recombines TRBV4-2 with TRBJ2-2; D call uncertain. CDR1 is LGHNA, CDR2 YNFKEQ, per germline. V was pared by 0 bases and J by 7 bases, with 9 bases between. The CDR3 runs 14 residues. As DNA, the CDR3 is TGTGCCAGCAGCCAAGAGTTGGGGTACGGGGAGCTGTTTTTT. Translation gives CASSQELGYGELFF.

The CDR3 sequence: CASSQDSGSLTGELFF. CDR3 bases: TGTGCCAGCAGCCAAGATAGCGGGAGTCTCACCGGGGAGCTGTTTTTT. The genes are TRBV4-2 and TRBJ2-2; the match to TRBD2 covers 9 bases. Germline V gives CDR1 LGHNA, CDR2 YNFKEQ. J gave up 4 bases and V 0 bases, and 3 bases lay outside the gene matches. The CDR3 loop spans 16 amino acids.

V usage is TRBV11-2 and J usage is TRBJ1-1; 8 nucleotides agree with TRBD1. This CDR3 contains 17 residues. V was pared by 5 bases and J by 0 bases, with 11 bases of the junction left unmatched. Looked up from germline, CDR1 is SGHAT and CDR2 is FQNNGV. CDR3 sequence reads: CASSRTRDRQLNTEAFF. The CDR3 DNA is TGTGCCAGCAGCCGAACGAGGGACAGGCAATTGAACACTGAAGCTTTCTTT.

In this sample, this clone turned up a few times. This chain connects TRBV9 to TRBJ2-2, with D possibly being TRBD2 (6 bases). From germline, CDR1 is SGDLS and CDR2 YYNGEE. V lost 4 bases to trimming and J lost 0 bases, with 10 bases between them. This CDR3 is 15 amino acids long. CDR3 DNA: TGTGCCAGCAGCCCGCTAGCGACGAACACCGGGGAGCTGTTTTTT. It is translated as CASSPLATNTGELFF.

The CDR3 here is CASSEDGIYYGYTF. Written as DNA, the CDR3 is TGTGCCAGCAGCGAGGACGGAATCTACTATGGCTACACCTTC. The chain couples TRBV5-5 to TRBJ1-2; D is undetermined. Germline-derived CDR1 and CDR2 are SGHKS and YYEKEE (reference sequence). The CDR3 consists of 14 residues. The V and J ends lost 4 bases and 3 bases respectively, with 13 bases between them.

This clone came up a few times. The CDR3: CASKPTGAKTEAFF. CDR3 nucleotides: TGTGCCAGCAAACCAACAGGGGCAAAGACTGAAGCTTTCTTT. The rearrangement links TRBV27 to TRBJ1-1; the match to TRBD1 covers 7 bases. Germline V gene sequence: CDR1 MNHEY, CDR2 SMNVEV (reference sequence). J gave up 5 bases and V 7 bases, and 10 bases lay outside the gene matches. There are 14 residues in the CDR3.

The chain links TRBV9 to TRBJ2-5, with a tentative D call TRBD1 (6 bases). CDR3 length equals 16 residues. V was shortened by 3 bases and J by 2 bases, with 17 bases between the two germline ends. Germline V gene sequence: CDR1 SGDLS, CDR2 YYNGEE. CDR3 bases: TGTGCCAGCAGCGCCCCTGGGCCGGGGACACAAGAGACCCAGTACTTC. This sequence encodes CASSAPGPGTQETQYF. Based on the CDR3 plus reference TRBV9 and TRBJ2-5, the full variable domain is DSGVTQTPKHLITATGQRVTLRCSPRSGDLSVYWYQQSLDQGLQFLIQYYNGEERAKGNILERFSAQQFPDLHSELNLSSLELGDSALYFCASSAPGPGTQETQYFGPGTRLLVL.

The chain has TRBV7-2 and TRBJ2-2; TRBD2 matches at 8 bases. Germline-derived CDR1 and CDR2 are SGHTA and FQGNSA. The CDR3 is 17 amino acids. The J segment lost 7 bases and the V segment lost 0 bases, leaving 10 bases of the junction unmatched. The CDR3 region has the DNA TGTGCCAGCAGCTTAGCGGCCGGGACTAGTATAAGCGGGGAGCTGTTTTTT. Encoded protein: CASSLAAGTSISGELFF.

CDR3 nucleotide sequence: TGTGCCAGCAGCCAAGTGCTTCAGACTACTAATGAAAAACTGTTTTTT. Protein product: CASSQVLQTTNEKLFF. The chain joins TRBV4-2 to TRBJ1-4; D gene ambiguous. The CDR3 spans 16 residues. The V end was cut by 1 base, the J end by 2 bases, with 11 bases between. CDR1 and CDR2 (germline): LGHNA, YNFKEQ.

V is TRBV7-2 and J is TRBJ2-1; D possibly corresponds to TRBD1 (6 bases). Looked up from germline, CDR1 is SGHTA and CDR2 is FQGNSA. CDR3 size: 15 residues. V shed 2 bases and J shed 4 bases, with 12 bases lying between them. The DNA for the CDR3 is TGTGCCAGCAGCTTATCAGGGGACCCTTACAATGAGCAGTTCTTC. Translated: CASSLSGDPYNEQFF.

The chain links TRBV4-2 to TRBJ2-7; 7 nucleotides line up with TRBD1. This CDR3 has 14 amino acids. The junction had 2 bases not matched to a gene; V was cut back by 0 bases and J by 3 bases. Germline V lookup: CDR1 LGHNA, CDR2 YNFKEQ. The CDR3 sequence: CASSQENRGYEQYF. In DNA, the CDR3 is TGTGCCAGCAGCCAAGAAAACAGGGGCTACGAGCAGTACTTC.

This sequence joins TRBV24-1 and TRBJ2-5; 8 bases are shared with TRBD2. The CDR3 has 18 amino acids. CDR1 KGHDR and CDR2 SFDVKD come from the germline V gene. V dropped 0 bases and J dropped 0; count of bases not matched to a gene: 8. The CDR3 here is CATSDLPRSGNHQETQYF. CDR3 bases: TGTGCCACCAGTGATTTGCCCCGTAGCGGGAACCACCAAGAGACCCAGTACTTC.

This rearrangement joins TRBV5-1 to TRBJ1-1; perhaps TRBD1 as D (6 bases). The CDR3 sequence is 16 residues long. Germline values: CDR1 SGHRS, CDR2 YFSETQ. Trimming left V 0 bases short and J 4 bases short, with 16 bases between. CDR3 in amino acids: CASSLGVRGLSTEAFF. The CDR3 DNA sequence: TGCGCCAGCAGCTTGGGCGTTCGGGGGCTAAGCACTGAAGCTTTCTTT.

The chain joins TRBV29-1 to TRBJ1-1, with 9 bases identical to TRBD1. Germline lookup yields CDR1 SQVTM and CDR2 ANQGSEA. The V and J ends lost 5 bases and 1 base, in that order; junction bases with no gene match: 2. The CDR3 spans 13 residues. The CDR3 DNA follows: TGCAGCGTTAAGGACAGGGGGAACACTGAAGCTTTCTTT. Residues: CSVKDRGNTEAFF. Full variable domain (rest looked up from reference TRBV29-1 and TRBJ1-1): SAVISQKPSRDICQRGTSLTIQCQVDSQVTMMFWYRQQPGQSLTLIATANQGSEATYESGFVIDKFPISRPNLTFSTLTVSNMSPEDSSIYLCSVKDRGNTEAFFGQGTRLTVV.

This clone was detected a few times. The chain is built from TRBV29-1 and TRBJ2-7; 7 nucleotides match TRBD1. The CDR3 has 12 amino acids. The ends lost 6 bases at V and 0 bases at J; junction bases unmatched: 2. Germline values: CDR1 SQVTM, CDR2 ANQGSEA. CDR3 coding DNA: TGCAGCGTCCGGGACAGCTCCTACGAGCAGTACTTC. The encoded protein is CSVRDSSYEQYF.

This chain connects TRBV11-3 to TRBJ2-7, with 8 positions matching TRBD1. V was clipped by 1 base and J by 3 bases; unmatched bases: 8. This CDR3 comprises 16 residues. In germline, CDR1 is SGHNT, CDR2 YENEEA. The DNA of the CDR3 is TGTGCCAGCAGCTTAGGTGGGGACAGGATCAACTACGAGCAGTACTTC. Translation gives CASSLGGDRINYEQYF.

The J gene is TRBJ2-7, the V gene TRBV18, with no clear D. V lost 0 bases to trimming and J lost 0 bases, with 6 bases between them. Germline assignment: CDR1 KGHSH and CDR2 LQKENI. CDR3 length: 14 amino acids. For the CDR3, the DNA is TGTGCCAGCTCACCACCGACTGGCTCCTACGAGCAGTACTTC. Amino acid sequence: CASSPPTGSYEQYF.

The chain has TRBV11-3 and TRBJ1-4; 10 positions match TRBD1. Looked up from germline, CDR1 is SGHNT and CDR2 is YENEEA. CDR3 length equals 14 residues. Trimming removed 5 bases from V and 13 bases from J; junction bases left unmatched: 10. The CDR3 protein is CASSPGTGVLRLFF. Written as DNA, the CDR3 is TGTGCCAGCAGCCCCGGGACAGGGGTGTTGCGACTGTTTTTT.

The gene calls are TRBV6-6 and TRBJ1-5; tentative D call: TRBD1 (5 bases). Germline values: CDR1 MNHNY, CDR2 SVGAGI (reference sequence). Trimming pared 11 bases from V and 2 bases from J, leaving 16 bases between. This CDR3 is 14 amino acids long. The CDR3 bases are TGTGCCGCACGAGGGGCGCCGGGCAATCAGCCCCAGCATTTT. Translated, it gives CAARGAPGNQPQHF.

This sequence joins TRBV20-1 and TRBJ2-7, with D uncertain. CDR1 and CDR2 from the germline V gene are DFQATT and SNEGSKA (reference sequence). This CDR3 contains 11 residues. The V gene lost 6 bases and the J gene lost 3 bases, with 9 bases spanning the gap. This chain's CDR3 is CSATENYEQYF. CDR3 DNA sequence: TGCAGTGCCACAGAAAACTACGAGCAGTACTTC.

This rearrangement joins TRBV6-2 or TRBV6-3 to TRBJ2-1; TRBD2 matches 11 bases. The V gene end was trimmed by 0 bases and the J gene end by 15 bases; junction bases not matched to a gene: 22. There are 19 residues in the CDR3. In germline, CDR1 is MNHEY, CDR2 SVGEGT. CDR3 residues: CASSYSAGTVSSGGTTRFF. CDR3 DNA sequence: TGTGCCAGCAGTTACTCTGCCGGGACGGTGTCTAGCGGGGGGACGACAAGGTTCTTC.

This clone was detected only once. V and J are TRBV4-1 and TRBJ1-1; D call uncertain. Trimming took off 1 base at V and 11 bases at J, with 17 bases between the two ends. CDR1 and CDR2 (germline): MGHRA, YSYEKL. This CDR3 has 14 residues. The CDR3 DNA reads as TGCGCCAGCAGCCAAGTCGGTGGACCCGAGCCGGCTTTCTTT. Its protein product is CASSQVGGPEPAFF.

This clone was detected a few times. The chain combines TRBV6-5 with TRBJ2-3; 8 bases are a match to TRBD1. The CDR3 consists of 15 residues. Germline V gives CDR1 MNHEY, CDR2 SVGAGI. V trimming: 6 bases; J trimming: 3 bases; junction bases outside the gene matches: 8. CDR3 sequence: CASRFQGARTDTQYF. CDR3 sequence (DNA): TGTGCCAGCAGATTCCAGGGGGCTAGGACAGATACGCAGTATTTT.

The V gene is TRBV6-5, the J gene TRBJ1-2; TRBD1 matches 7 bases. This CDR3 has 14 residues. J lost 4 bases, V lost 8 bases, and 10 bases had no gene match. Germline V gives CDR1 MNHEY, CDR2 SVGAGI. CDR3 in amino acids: CASADRVGTYGYTF. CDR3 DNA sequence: TGTGCCAGCGCCGACAGGGTAGGGACCTATGGCTACACCTTC.